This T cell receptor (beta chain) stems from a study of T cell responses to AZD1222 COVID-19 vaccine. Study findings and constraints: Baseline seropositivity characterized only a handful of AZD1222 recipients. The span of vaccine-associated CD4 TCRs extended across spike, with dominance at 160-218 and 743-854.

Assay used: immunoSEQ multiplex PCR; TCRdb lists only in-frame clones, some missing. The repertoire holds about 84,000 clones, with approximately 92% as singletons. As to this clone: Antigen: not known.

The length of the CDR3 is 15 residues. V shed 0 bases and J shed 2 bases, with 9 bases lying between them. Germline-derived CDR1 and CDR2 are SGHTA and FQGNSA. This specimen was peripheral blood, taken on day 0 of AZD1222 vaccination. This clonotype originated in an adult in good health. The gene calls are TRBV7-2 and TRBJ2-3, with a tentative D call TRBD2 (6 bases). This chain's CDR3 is CASSLASGLTDTQYF. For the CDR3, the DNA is TGTGCCAGCAGCTTAGCTAGCGGACTCACAGATACGCAGTATTTT. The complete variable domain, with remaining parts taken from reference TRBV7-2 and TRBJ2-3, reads GAGVSQSPSNKVTEKGKDVELRCDPISGHTALYWYRQSLGQGLEFLIYFQGNSAPDKSGLPSDRFSAERTGGSVSTLTIQRTQQEDSAVYLCASSLASGLTDTQYFGPGTRLTVL.